Listed below are T cell receptor beta chains from one sample, sequenced in a study. TCRdb itself ran the RT-PCR reads through MiXCR, one entry per CDR3 protein. Among more than 550,000 distinct CDR3 sequences listed, 12% to 15% were seen once. The specimen was memory CD4+ T cells from blood. The receptors come from a female donor in good health, serving as a healthy control. Both conserved end residues are part of each CDR3. The order of the fields is J gene, D gene, clone size, V gene, CDR3 DNA, CDR3 protein. D genes are given only for firm matches. Clone size is shown for a subset of rows, as once, few, many or a class of expanded clone.

j_call: TRBJ1-4; d_call: TRBD1; clone_size: -; v_call: TRBV5-6; cdr3_nt: TGTGCCAGCAGACAGGGGGCGCAAGAAAAACTGTTTTTT; cdr3_aa: CASRQGAQEKLFF
j_call: TRBJ1-2; d_call: -; clone_size: -; v_call: TRBV10-3; cdr3_nt: TGTGCCATCAGTGTGGGGGGGCTGAGCTATGGCTACACCTTC; cdr3_aa: CAISVGGLSYGYTF
j_call: TRBJ2-2; d_call: TRBD1; clone_size: -; v_call: TRBV7-8; cdr3_nt: TGTGCCAGCAGCCCGCGGACAGGCCCGGGATCGAACACCGGGGAGCTGTTTTTT; cdr3_aa: CASSPRTGPGSNTGELFF
j_call: TRBJ2-7; d_call: -; clone_size: many; v_call: TRBV6-5; cdr3_nt: TGTGCCAGCAGTTACTCGCGCTCCCCCTACGAGCAGTACTTC; cdr3_aa: CASSYSRSPYEQYF
j_call: TRBJ2-1; d_call: TRBD2; clone_size: few; v_call: TRBV15; cdr3_nt: TGTGCCACCAGCAGTCTAGCGGGCGGTAGGAATGAGCAGTTCTTC; cdr3_aa: CATSSLAGGRNEQFF
j_call: TRBJ1-6; d_call: TRBD1; clone_size: -; v_call: TRBV28; cdr3_nt: TGTGCCAGCAGAAATACAGGGGTGGTTTTGTCGACACCCCCCCACTTT; cdr3_aa: CASRNTGVVLSTPPHF
j_call: TRBJ1-2; d_call: -; clone_size: many; v_call: TRBV29-1; cdr3_nt: TGCAGCGTTGGTGACGTTGGCTACACCTTC; cdr3_aa: CSVGDVGYTF
j_call: TRBJ2-7; d_call: TRBD2; clone_size: few; v_call: TRBV5-5; cdr3_nt: TGTGCCAGCACCCGGAAGGGACTAGCGGGCCTTGAGACCTACGAGCAGTACTTC; cdr3_aa: CASTRKGLAGLETYEQYF
j_call: TRBJ2-7; d_call: -; clone_size: -; v_call: TRBV2; cdr3_nt: TGTGCCAGCAGTGGGGACTTTTCTTCCGAGCAGTACTTC; cdr3_aa: CASSGDFSSEQYF
j_call: TRBJ2-5; d_call: TRBD1; clone_size: many; v_call: TRBV20-1; cdr3_nt: TGCAGTGCTAGCCTGATCACAGGGGACGAGACCCAGTACTTC; cdr3_aa: CSASLITGDETQYF
j_call: TRBJ1-4; d_call: -; clone_size: -; v_call: TRBV10-3; cdr3_nt: TGTGCCATCAGTGAGTCGAGTCGGGAAAATGAAAAACTGTTTTTT; cdr3_aa: CAISESSRENEKLFF
j_call: TRBJ2-1; d_call: -; clone_size: -; v_call: TRBV5-1; cdr3_nt: TGCGCCAGCAGCTTGAGGGGGGAGACCTACAATGAGCAGTTCTTC; cdr3_aa: CASSLRGETYNEQFF
j_call: TRBJ2-1; d_call: -; clone_size: few; v_call: TRBV9; cdr3_nt: TGTGCCAGCAGCGTAGAGGTTCTGGGATCCTACAATGAGCAGTTCTTC; cdr3_aa: CASSVEVLGSYNEQFF
j_call: TRBJ1-1; d_call: TRBD1; clone_size: -; v_call: TRBV7-2; cdr3_nt: TGTGCCAGCAGCTCCGAGACCCCCAGACAGGGGACTGAAGCTTTCTTT; cdr3_aa: CASSSETPRQGTEAFF
j_call: TRBJ2-7; d_call: -; clone_size: many; v_call: TRBV6-5; cdr3_nt: TGTGCCAGCAGTTACTCCCCACAGGGTGGCTACGAGCAGTACTTC; cdr3_aa: CASSYSPQGGYEQYF
j_call: TRBJ2-6; d_call: -; clone_size: -; v_call: TRBV4-1; cdr3_nt: TGCGCCAGCAGCCAAGAGGCCTCTGGGGCCAACGTCCTGACTTTC; cdr3_aa: CASSQEASGANVLTF
j_call: TRBJ1-4; d_call: TRBD1; clone_size: few; v_call: TRBV5-1; cdr3_nt: TGCGCCAGCAGCTTGGAAACAGGGGCTAATGAAAAACTGTTTTTT; cdr3_aa: CASSLETGANEKLFF
j_call: TRBJ2-1; d_call: TRBD2; clone_size: many; v_call: TRBV7-3; cdr3_nt: TGTGCCAGCAGCGTACTAGCGGGAGGGCCCAATGAGCAGTTCTTC; cdr3_aa: CASSVLAGGPNEQFF
j_call: TRBJ2-1; d_call: -; clone_size: few; v_call: TRBV20-1; cdr3_nt: TGCAGTGCCTTACAACCCTACAATGAGCAGTTCTTC; cdr3_aa: CSALQPYNEQFF
j_call: TRBJ1-2; d_call: TRBD1; clone_size: few; v_call: TRBV18; cdr3_nt: TGTGCCAGCTCACCGCCGAACCCCGGGACAGTCTATGGCTACACCTTC; cdr3_aa: CASSPPNPGTVYGYTF
j_call: TRBJ2-7; d_call: TRBD2; clone_size: few; v_call: TRBV6-5; cdr3_nt: TGTGCCAGCAGTTACTCGCTGCGGGAGGGCTACGAGCAGTACTTC; cdr3_aa: CASSYSLREGYEQYF